The source of this T cell receptor (beta chain) is a study of blood T cell repertoires in COVID-19. Study details: Samples taken during acute and convalescent COVID-19 were collected in the United States, Italy and Spain. Sources were T cells, B-cell-depleted T cells, or PBMCs; the material itself was cDNA or gDNA.

This CDR3 has 13 residues. V was shortened by 0 bases and J by 6 bases, with 11 bases between the two germline ends. Per the germline V gene, CDR1 is GTSNPN and CDR2 is SVGIG (reference sequence). How the authors handled the data: Reference gene primer amplification gave nucleated cell count estimates. Sequencing used immunoSEQ multiplex PCR; TCRdb keeps in-frame clones, though not all of them. V and J calls plus clone size are reproduced from that table; the DNA served to infer D and trimming. This table holds more than 100,000 clones, over 75% found once. Sequencing was done on a sample of peripheral blood. The TCR originated in a human donor in a cohort sampled during active or convalescent COVID-19. This chain links TRBV30 with TRBJ1-2; possible D gene TRBD1, 6 bases. CDR3 sequence (DNA): TGTGCCTGGAGTGTCCGCAGGGGCGATGGCTACACCTTC. Protein: CAWSVRRGDGYTF.